These 3 T cell receptor beta chains were all obtained from the same sample, sequenced in a study of T-cell memory formation after mild COVID-19. TCRdb reprocessed the 5' RACE reads with MiXCR, giving one entry per CDR3 protein. The data show more than 250,000 distinct CDR3 sequences, with over 15% seen just once and approximately 20% held by the top ten. Specimen: PBMCs or a T cell subset sorted from them (not recorded which). The receptor set was obtained from a young man who had mild COVID-19 (a few samples of this study predate the infection). Cell type and time point are not known.

Only a few counts were recorded for this clonotype. This chain joins TRBV7-2 and TRBJ2-4, with TRBD2 matching over 9 bases. Per germline, CDR1 SGHTA and CDR2 FQGNSA. V was clipped by 4 bases and J by 3 bases; unmatched bases: 28. The CDR3 consists of 23 residues. As DNA, the CDR3 is TGTGCCAGCAGCTCCCTCGAGATGAAGCGGGGGGCGCGAAGGGAATTCGGCAAAAACATTCAGTACTTC. Translation gives CASSSLEMKRGARREFGKNIQYF.

The rearrangement joins TRBV4-1 to TRBJ1-5; D remains unclear. The length of the CDR3 is 15 residues. Germline loops: CDR1 MGHRA, CDR2 YSYEKL. Trimming shortened V by 1 base and J by 5 bases, and 12 bases separated the two germline ends. CDR3 amino acids: CASSQVPGSDQPQHF. The CDR3 region has the DNA TGCGCCAGCAGCCAAGTCCCTGGGTCCGATCAGCCCCAGCATTTT.

With respect to this clonotype: Mismatch with germline at one junction end may stem from a read error. The chain combines TRBV6-2 or TRBV6-3 with TRBJ2-7, with D hard to call. This CDR3 spans 13 amino acids. CDR1 is MNHEY and CDR2 is SVGEGT in the germline V gene. The CDR3 region has the DNA TGTGCCAGCAGTTCGTCCACCCTGATTCGGACGAACTTC. This translates into CASSSSTLIRTNF.